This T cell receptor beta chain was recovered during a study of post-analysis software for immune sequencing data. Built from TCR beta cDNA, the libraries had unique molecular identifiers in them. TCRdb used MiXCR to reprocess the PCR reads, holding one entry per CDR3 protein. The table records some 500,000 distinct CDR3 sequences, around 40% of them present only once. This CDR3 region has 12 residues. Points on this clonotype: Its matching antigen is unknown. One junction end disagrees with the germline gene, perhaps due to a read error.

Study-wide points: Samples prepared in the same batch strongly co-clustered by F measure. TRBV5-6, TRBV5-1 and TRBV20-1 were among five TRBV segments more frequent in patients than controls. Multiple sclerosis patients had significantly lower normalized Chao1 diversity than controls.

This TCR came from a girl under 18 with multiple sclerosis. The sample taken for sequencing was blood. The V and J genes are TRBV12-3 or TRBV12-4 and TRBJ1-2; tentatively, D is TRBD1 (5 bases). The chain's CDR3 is CASSPDSYGCTF. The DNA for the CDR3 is TGTGCCAGCAGTCCAGACAGTTATGGCTGCACCTTC.